The 10 T cell receptor beta chains below all came from one sample that was sequenced in a study of CD8 T cells in ankylosing spondylitis. From the 5' RACE reads, TCRdb called clonotypes with MiXCR, one entry per CDR3 protein. The sample consists of 150,000 to 200,000 distinct CDR3 sequences, about 18% of them appearing once. The material sequenced was blood, either unsorted or a sorted T cell fraction (not recorded which). All receptors come from a male donor aged 5 to 29 with ankylosing spondylitis or in good health (not recorded which).

This clonotype has a count of ten or more. The V gene is TRBV2, the J gene TRBJ2-7; no firm D call. CDR3 length: 10 amino acids. The V and J ends lost 8 bases and 2 bases respectively, with 4 bases between them. CDR1 and CDR2 from the germline V gene are SNHLY and FYNNEI. The CDR3 sequence is CASSAYEQYV. For the CDR3, the DNA is TGTGCCAGCTCTGCCTACGAGCAGTACGTC.

This clonotype appeared many times. The chain joins TRBV7-6 to TRBJ2-1, with 8 nucleotides matching TRBD2. Trimming cost V 3 bases and J 9 bases; bases outside gene matches: 4. This CDR3 contains 13 residues. Germline-derived CDR1 and CDR2 are SGHVS and FNYEAQ. CDR3 sequence (DNA): TGTGCCAGCAGCTTGCCGCTAGCGGGTGAGCAGTTCTTC. Its translation: CASSLPLAGEQFF.

In this sample, this clonotype turned up many times. The J gene is TRBJ2-3, the V gene TRBV12-3 or TRBV12-4; TRBD1 agrees at 7 bases. There are 15 residues in the CDR3. After removal of 4 bases from V and 4 bases from J, the junction contained 8 bases not matched to a gene. The DNA of the CDR3 is TGTGCCAGCAGTTCCGACAGGGTTTACCCAGATACGCAGTATTTT. The encoded protein is CASSSDRVYPDTQYF.

The V gene is TRBV29-1, the J gene TRBJ1-2; the D gene is possibly TRBD1 (5 bases). Germline CDR1 and CDR2: SQVTM and ANQGSEA. Trimming shortened V by 3 bases and J by 4 bases, and 15 bases separated the two germline ends. The CDR3 is made up of 14 amino acids. The CDR3 sequence is CSVDMWGELYGYTF. The CDR3 DNA is TGCAGCGTTGATATGTGGGGGGAACTCTATGGCTACACCTTC.

This clonotype was found many times. The J gene is TRBJ2-5, the V gene TRBV12-3 or TRBV12-4; TRBD1 agrees at 12 bases. Trimming took 5 bases from V and 5 from J; bases not matched to a gene: 6. CDR3 length: 15 amino acids. In DNA, the CDR3 is TGTGCCAGCAGTCGGGACAGGGGGCCCTGGGAGACCCAGTACTTC. This codes for CASSRDRGPWETQYF.

This clonotype came up many times. This sequence joins TRBV20-1 and TRBJ2-1, with 7 nucleotides matching TRBD2. CDR3 length: 13 amino acids. Germline CDR1 and CDR2: DFQATT and SNEGSKA (reference sequence). V lost 1 base, J lost 15 bases, and 12 bases stayed unmatched. The CDR3 DNA follows: TGCAGTGCTAGAGGGAGCCGGGAGGCCCGTCTGTTCTTC. It yields the protein CSARGSREARLFF.

J is TRBJ2-1 and V is TRBV20-1; 12 bases match TRBD2. The CDR3 runs 15 residues. The J segment lost 12 bases and the V segment lost 1 base, leaving 10 bases of the junction unmatched. Looked up from germline, CDR1 is DFQATT and CDR2 is SNEGSKA (reference sequence). In DNA, the CDR3 is TGCAGTGCTAGAGGAGGCTCTAGCGGGAGGGTAGGGCAGTTCTTC. Protein product: CSARGGSSGRVGQFF.

The table lists this clonotype with many counts. This chain connects TRBV2 to TRBJ2-1, with 15 bases lining up with TRBD2. V was clipped by 8 bases and J by 6 bases; unmatched bases: 8. Germline loops: CDR1 SNHLY, CDR2 FYNNEI. This CDR3 has 16 residues. In DNA, the CDR3 is TGTGCCAGCGTTACCGGGACTAGCGGGAGGTCCAATGAGCAGTTCTTC. This encodes CASVTGTSGRSNEQFF.

To note about this clonotype: This may arise from a read error, as a much more abundant clone is one base away. The chain couples TRBV7-6 to TRBJ2-1; the match to TRBD2 covers 12 bases. Trimming took 5 bases from V and 9 from J; bases not matched to a gene: 8. Germline CDR1 is SGHVS and CDR2 is FNYEAQ. The CDR3 loop spans 15 amino acids. The CDR3 here is CASSMASGRAVEQFF. CDR3 nucleotide sequence: TGTGCCAGCAGCATGGCTAGCGGGAGGGCCGTTGAGCAGTTCTTC.

The V gene is TRBV10-1, the J gene TRBJ1-1; D remains unclear. Germline V CDR1 and CDR2: WNHNN, SYGVQD (reference sequence). This CDR3 comprises 13 residues. Trimming stripped 8 bases from V and 0 bases from J, with 10 bases between. CDR3 sequence (DNA): TGCGCCAGCGCCCGCTCCATGAACACTGAAGCTTTCTTT. Translated: CASARSMNTEAFF.